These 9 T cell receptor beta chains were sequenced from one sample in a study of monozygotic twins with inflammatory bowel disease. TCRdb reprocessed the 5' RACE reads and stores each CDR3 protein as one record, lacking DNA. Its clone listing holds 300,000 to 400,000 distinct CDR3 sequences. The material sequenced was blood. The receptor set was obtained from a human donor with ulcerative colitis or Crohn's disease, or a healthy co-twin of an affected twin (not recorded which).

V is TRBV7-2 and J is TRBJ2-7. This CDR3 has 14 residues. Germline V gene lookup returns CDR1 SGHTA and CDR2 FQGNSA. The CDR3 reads CASSLSGALYEQYF.

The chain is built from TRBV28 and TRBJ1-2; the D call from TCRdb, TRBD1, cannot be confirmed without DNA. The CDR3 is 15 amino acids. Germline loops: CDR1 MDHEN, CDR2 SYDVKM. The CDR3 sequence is CASSSGATKVRGYTF.

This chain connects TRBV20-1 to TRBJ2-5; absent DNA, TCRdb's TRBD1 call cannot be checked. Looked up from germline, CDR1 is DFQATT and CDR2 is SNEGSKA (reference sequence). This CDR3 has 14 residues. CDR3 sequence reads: CSANRDRYTETQYF.

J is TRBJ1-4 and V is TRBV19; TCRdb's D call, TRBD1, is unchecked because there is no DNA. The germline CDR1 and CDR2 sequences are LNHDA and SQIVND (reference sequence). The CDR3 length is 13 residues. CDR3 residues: CASSLDTREKLFF.

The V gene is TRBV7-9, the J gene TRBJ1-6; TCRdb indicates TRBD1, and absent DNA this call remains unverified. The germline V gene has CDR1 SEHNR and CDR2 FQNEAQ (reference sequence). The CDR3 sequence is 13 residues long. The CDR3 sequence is CASSAGTGAPLHF.

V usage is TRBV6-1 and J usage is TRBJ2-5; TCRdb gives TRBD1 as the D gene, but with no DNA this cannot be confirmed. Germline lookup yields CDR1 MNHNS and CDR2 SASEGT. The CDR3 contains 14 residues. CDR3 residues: CASSERQGKETQYF.

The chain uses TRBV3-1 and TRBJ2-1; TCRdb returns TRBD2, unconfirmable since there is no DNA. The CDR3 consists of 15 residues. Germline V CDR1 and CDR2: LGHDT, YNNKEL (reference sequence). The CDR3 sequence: CASSQGLAGWNEQFF.

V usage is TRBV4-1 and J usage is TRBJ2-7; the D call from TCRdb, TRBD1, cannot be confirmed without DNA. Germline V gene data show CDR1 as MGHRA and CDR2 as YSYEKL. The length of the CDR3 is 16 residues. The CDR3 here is CASSQGQDRFSYEQYF.

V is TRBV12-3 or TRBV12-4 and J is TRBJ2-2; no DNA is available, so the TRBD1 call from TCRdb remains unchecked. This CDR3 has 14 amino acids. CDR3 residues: CASKERTATGELFF.